Following are 28 T cell receptor beta chains from one sample sequenced in a study of cytomegalovirus exposure and HLA in healthy donors. TCRdb's table, derived via immunoSEQ multiplex PCR, lists solely in-frame clones and lacks some. Found here are tens of thousands of clones, roughly 96% of them singletons; the top ten hold nearly 6%. Sequencing input: PBMCs. Source of these receptors: a woman aged 18-29 years in good health and CMV-seropositive.

As concerns this clone: Other DNA sequences within the sample encode an identical CDR3. The chain carries TRBV28 and TRBJ2-3; 10 nucleotides match TRBD2. The CDR3 extends over 15 amino acids. CDR1 is MDHEN and CDR2 is SYDVKM in the germline V gene. J was trimmed by 1 base and V by 6 bases; bases with no gene match: 4. CDR3 coding DNA: TGTGCCAGCAGCCCCGGACTAGCGGGCACAGATACGCAGTATTTT. Translating gives CASSPGLAGTDTQYF.

The chain carries TRBV28 and TRBJ2-7; the match to TRBD2 covers 12 bases. The CDR3 is 14 residues long. V was pared by 6 bases and J by 5 bases, with 5 bases of the junction left unmatched. From germline, CDR1 is MDHEN and CDR2 SYDVKM. CDR3 sequence (DNA): TGTGCCAGCAGGGAACTAGCGGGAGGTAACGAGCAGTACTTC. Amino acid sequence: CASRELAGGNEQYF.

V usage is TRBV4-3 and J usage is TRBJ1-5; D is unclear. Germline V CDR1 and CDR2: LGHNA, YSLEER. V dropped 0 bases and J dropped 4 bases, with 10 bases sitting between them. This CDR3 is built from 15 residues. This chain's CDR3 is CASSQDRGSNQPQHF. CDR3 sequence (DNA): TGCGCCAGCAGCCAAGACCGAGGCAGTAATCAGCCCCAGCATTTT.

The chain uses TRBV7-9 and TRBJ1-4; maybe TRBD1 (6 bases). V was cut by 6 bases and J by 8 bases, with 19 bases left in between. The CDR3 contains 15 residues. Germline CDR1 SEHNR, CDR2 FQNEAQ (reference sequence). DNA of the CDR3: TGTGCCAGCAGTCAAGGGGGAGGGGCAAAGGAAAAACTGTTTTTT. As protein: CASSQGGGAKEKLFF.

The V call is TRBV9, the J call TRBJ1-2, with a weak D call TRBD1 (5 bases). This CDR3 spans 17 amino acids. Trimming removed 4 bases at V and 0 bases at J, with 19 bases between. Per germline, CDR1 SGDLS and CDR2 YYNGEE. DNA of the CDR3: TGTGCCAGCAGCTCGGGGATGGGGGGACTCACTAACTATGGCTACACCTTC. This gives the protein CASSSGMGGLTNYGYTF.

The V gene is TRBV18, the J gene TRBJ1-4; a possible D gene is TRBD1 (6 bases). Looked up from germline, CDR1 is KGHSH and CDR2 is LQKENI. Trimming left V 6 bases short and J 0 bases short, with 14 bases between. The CDR3 spans 16 residues. The CDR3 DNA follows: TGTGCCAGCTCCCTAGACAGGCTGGCAACTAATGAAAAACTGTTTTTT. Translation: CASSLDRLATNEKLFF.

The genes are TRBV27 and TRBJ2-7, with TRBD2 matching over 7 bases. The CDR3 extends over 17 amino acids. The germline gives CDR1 MNHEY, CDR2 SMNVEV (reference sequence). V was pared by 2 bases and J by 0 bases, with 10 bases of the junction left unmatched. The CDR3 spells CASSLRVLKRGSYEQYF. In DNA, the CDR3 is TGTGCCAGCAGTTTACGGGTCCTCAAGCGGGGCTCCTACGAGCAGTACTTC.

The rearrangement uses TRBV28 and TRBJ2-7, with D perhaps matching TRBD2 (5 bases). The V gene lost 6 bases and the J gene lost 5 bases, with 20 bases spanning the gap. This CDR3 has 15 residues. The germline V gene has CDR1 MDHEN and CDR2 SYDVKM. CDR3: CASSRTRVLLNEQYF. In nucleotides, the CDR3 is TGTGCCAGCAGCCGGACGAGGGTTCTCCTCAACGAGCAGTACTTC.

A few counts support this clone. V and J are TRBV29-1 and TRBJ2-7, with D perhaps matching TRBD1 (6 bases). V dropped 7 bases and J dropped 5 bases, with 12 bases sitting between them. Germline V lookup: CDR1 SQVTM, CDR2 ANQGSEA. This CDR3 is built from 11 residues. The chain's CDR3 is CSGIDRNEQYF. The CDR3 bases are TGCAGCGGAATCGACAGGAACGAGCAGTACTTC.

The V gene is TRBV10-3, the J gene TRBJ2-3, with TRBD2 identical over 10 bases. The CDR3 extends over 14 amino acids. Trimming removed 8 bases from V and 1 base from J; junction bases left unmatched: 3. The germline V gene encodes CDR1 ENHRY and CDR2 SYGVKD. In DNA form, the CDR3 reads TGTGCCATCGGGGGGACTAGCGGCACAGATACGCAGTATTTT. Translation gives CAIGGTSGTDTQYF.

The V and J genes are TRBV9 and TRBJ1-3; the match to TRBD1 covers 9 bases. This CDR3 comprises 14 residues. Germline assignment: CDR1 SGDLS and CDR2 YYNGEE. Trimming took 5 bases from V and 2 from J; bases not matched to a gene: 2. CDR3 in amino acids: CASSTGGTGNTIYF. Here the CDR3 DNA reads TGTGCCAGCAGTACAGGGGGCACTGGAAACACCATATATTTT.

The chain joins TRBV27 to TRBJ1-5, with unresolved D. The CDR3 loop spans 13 amino acids. V dropped 6 bases and J dropped 5 bases, with 11 bases sitting between them. Germline CDR1 reads MNHEY; CDR2 reads SMNVEV (reference sequence). DNA for the CDR3: TGTGCCAGCAGGTCAAATCGGGATCAGCCCCAGCATTTT. Its translation is CASRSNRDQPQHF.

The chain links TRBV11-2 to TRBJ1-1; D not resolved. The CDR3 runs to 12 residues. The V gene lost 5 bases and the J gene lost 8 bases, with 12 bases spanning the gap. Per the germline V gene, CDR1 is SGHAT and CDR2 is FQNNGV. This CDR3 is CASSPARREAFF. The CDR3, as DNA: TGTGCCAGCAGCCCAGCCCGGAGGGAAGCTTTCTTT.

This clone turned up a few times. The chain combines TRBV5-1 with TRBJ2-7; D is possibly TRBD1 (5 bases). V gave up 1 base and J gave up 6 bases, with 17 bases separating them. CDR3 size: 15 residues. Germline-derived CDR1 and CDR2 are SGHRS and YFSETQ. Here the CDR3 DNA reads TGCGCCAGCAGCTTGTCTTCAGGGATTAGTTTCGAGCAGTACTTC. Amino acids: CASSLSSGISFEQYF.

The DNA of the CDR3 is TGTGCCAGCAGCTTGATCTCAGTGAACACTGAAGCTTTCTTT. Its protein product is CASSLISVNTEAFF. V is TRBV5-6 and J is TRBJ1-1; D gene uncertain. Trimming pared 1 base from V and 0 bases from J, leaving 7 bases between. The CDR3 runs 14 residues. Per germline, CDR1 SGHDT and CDR2 YYEEEE. Together with reference TRBV5-6 and TRBJ1-1, the CDR3 gives the full variable domain: DAGVTQSPTHLIKTRGQQVTLRCSPKSGHDTVSWYQQALGQGPQFIFQYYEEEERQRGNFPDRFSGHQFPNYSSELNVNALLLGDSALYLCASSLISVNTEAFFGQGTRLTVV.

The chain couples TRBV29-1 to TRBJ2-7, with D perhaps TRBD2 (6 bases). The CDR3 loop spans 13 amino acids. Germline V gene sequence: CDR1 SQVTM, CDR2 ANQGSEA. V dropped 2 bases and J dropped 7 bases, with 15 bases sitting between them. The CDR3 coding sequence is TGCAGCGTTGAATGGAGACCTGGGGGGGAGCAGTACTTC. Encoded protein: CSVEWRPGGEQYF.

V gene TRBV18 combines with J gene TRBJ2-5, with 7 bases lining up with TRBD2. J lost 2 bases, V lost 1 base, and 4 bases had no gene match. CDR3 size: 15 residues. CDR1 is KGHSH, CDR2 LQKENI, per germline. CDR3 region: CASSPLGTTQETQYF. DNA of the CDR3: TGTGCCAGCTCACCACTGGGGACTACTCAAGAGACCCAGTACTTC.

The CDR3 DNA reads as TGTGCCAGCAGGGAAAAAGGGGGCAACTACAATGAGCAGTTCTTC. It translates to CASREKGGNYNEQFF. The chain has TRBV2 and TRBJ2-1; TRBD1 matches 7 bases. Trimming cost V 6 bases and J 3 bases; bases outside gene matches: 8. Germline V gene sequence: CDR1 SNHLY, CDR2 FYNNEI. The length of the CDR3 is 15 residues.

The chain recombines TRBV27 with TRBJ1-4; 7 bases are a match to TRBD1. The germline V gene encodes CDR1 MNHEY and CDR2 SMNVEV (reference sequence). Trimming at V came to 0 bases and at J to 0 bases, leaving 7 bases not matched to a gene. This CDR3 contains 18 residues. CDR3 residues: CASSLSKGQKATNEKLFF. In DNA, the CDR3 is TGTGCCAGCAGTTTATCGAAGGGACAGAAAGCAACTAATGAAAAACTGTTTTTT.

J is TRBJ2-2 and V is TRBV5-1; D is possibly TRBD2 (5 bases). In germline, CDR1 is SGHRS, CDR2 YFSETQ. This CDR3 has 14 residues. The ends were cut back, 0 bases at V and 6 bases at J, with 9 bases in the middle. The CDR3 region has the DNA TGCGCCAGCAGCTTGGCCGGGCGGGCCGGGGAGCTGTTTTTT. Protein: CASSLAGRAGELFF.

This clone occurred once. The chain has TRBV11-2 and TRBJ2-1; TRBD1 might be the D (6 bases). Germline CDR1 and CDR2: SGHAT and FQNNGV. V lost 7 bases, J lost 10 bases, and 17 bases lay in between. The CDR3 is 13 residues long. CDR3 sequence (DNA): TGTGCCAGCACCGGCAGGGGACGGCGCGAGCAGTTCTTC. This translates into CASTGRGRREQFF.

The chain employs TRBV28 and TRBJ2-3, with 7 bases aligning to TRBD1. J lost 7 bases, V lost 6 bases, and 10 bases had no gene match. CDR1 is MDHEN and CDR2 is SYDVKM in the germline V gene. CDR3 length equals 14 residues. CDR3 amino acids: CASSRTGVENTQYF. The DNA of the CDR3 is TGTGCCAGCAGCAGGACAGGTGTAGAAAATACGCAGTATTTT.

The gene calls are TRBV30 and TRBJ2-6, with D possibly matching TRBD1 (6 bases). Trimming removed 0 bases from V and 5 bases from J, with 17 bases in between. The CDR3 has 17 residues. The V gene's germline CDR1 is GTSNPN and CDR2 SVGIG (reference sequence). The chain's CDR3 is CAWSVIEQGLRANVLTF. DNA for the CDR3: TGTGCCTGGAGTGTGATCGAACAGGGCCTTCGGGCCAACGTCCTGACTTTC.

The rearrangement joins TRBV29-1 to TRBJ1-5; 7 bases agree with TRBD1. J gave up 5 bases and V 4 bases, and 5 bases lay outside the gene matches. The CDR3 is made up of 13 amino acids. CDR1 is SQVTM and CDR2 is ANQGSEA in the germline V gene. Here the CDR3 DNA reads TGCAGCGTTGGACAGGGTCCCCATCAGCCCCAGCATTTT. Protein sequence: CSVGQGPHQPQHF.

The chain has TRBV14 and TRBJ2-1; 11 positions agree with TRBD2. CDR3 length: 16 amino acids. Germline V gene lookup returns CDR1 SGHDN and CDR2 FVKESK. The V and J ends lost 5 bases and 4 bases, in that order; junction bases with no gene match: 7. Here the CDR3 reads CASSFGTSGLYNEQFF. CDR3 DNA: TGTGCCAGCAGCTTCGGGACTAGCGGATTGTACAATGAGCAGTTCTTC.

This chain uses TRBV27 with TRBJ2-3; D ambiguous. Germline assignment: CDR1 MNHEY and CDR2 SMNVEV (reference sequence). The CDR3 length is 14 residues. V gave up 5 bases and J gave up 4 bases, with 13 bases separating them. CDR3 DNA: TGTGCCAGCAGTATTTTTGGCCAGGCAGATACGCAGTATTTT. Its protein product is CASSIFGQADTQYF.

The chain couples TRBV5-1 to TRBJ1-5; TRBD1 matches 8 bases. Germline loops: CDR1 SGHRS, CDR2 YFSETQ. Germline trimming cut 3 bases from V and 3 bases from J; bases unmatched to any gene: 5. This CDR3 spans 15 amino acids. The CDR3 nucleotides read TGCGCCAGCAGCTCGACAGGGGAAGACAATCAGCCCCAGCATTTT. It yields the protein CASSSTGEDNQPQHF.

The chain has TRBV9 and TRBJ2-5, with 13 positions matching TRBD2. Per the germline V gene, CDR1 is SGDLS and CDR2 is YYNGEE. The V and J ends lost 5 bases and 5 bases, in that order; junction bases with no gene match: 15. This CDR3 comprises 18 residues. Here the CDR3 reads CASSPEGTSGRVRETQYF. The CDR3 DNA follows: TGTGCCAGCAGTCCAGAAGGAACTAGCGGGAGGGTCCGGGAGACCCAGTACTTC.